This T cell receptor beta chain was recovered during a study of blood T cell repertoires in COVID-19. The CDR3 runs 15 residues. V lost 0 bases, J lost 6 bases, and 15 bases lay in between. The germline V gene has CDR1 LGHDT and CDR2 YNNKEL (reference sequence). Clones were read by immunoSEQ multiplex PCR, and TCRdb kept only the in-frame ones, dropping some. The sample shows about 410,000 clones, 90% of them seen only once. The sequenced material came from PBMCs or T cells enriched from blood (not recorded which). The sequence came from a man between 18 and 35 years old who had recovered from COVID-19. V usage is TRBV3-1 (or the pseudogene TRBV3-2) and J usage is TRBJ2-7; perhaps TRBD2 as D (5 bases). CDR3 sequence (DNA): TGTGCCAGCAGCCAAGATGTCCCTAGCCCTGCCGAGCAGTACTTC. This sequence encodes CASSQDVPSPAEQYF.